A selection of T cell receptor beta chains follows, all from one sample in a study of beta chain features in type 1 diabetes. Sequencing used immunoSEQ multiplex PCR; TCRdb keeps in-frame clones, though not all of them. The sample shows some 150,000 clones, around 8.7% of them seen only once. What was sequenced was central memory CD4+ T cells from blood. These receptor sequences come from a young man in good health. CDR3s include the opening cysteine and the closing phenylalanine or tryptophan. D genes are given only for firm matches. A clone size is listed for some rows: how often the clone was seen (once, few, many), or a class if it is expanded.

V gene	J gene	D gene	clone size	CDR3 DNA	CDR3 protein
TRBV5-4	TRBJ2-1	TRBD2	NA	TGTGCCAGCAGCCTGACGGGGACTAGCTACAATGAGCAGTTCTTC	CASSLTGTSYNEQFF
TRBV29-1	TRBJ1-2	TRBD1	many	TGCAGTACCGGGGGGACAGGGGTGAACTATGGCTACACCTTC	CSTGGTGVNYGYTF
TRBV11-2	TRBJ1-3	TRBD1	NA	TGTGCCAGCGACACTACAGGGGTGGGAAACACCATATATTTT	CASDTTGVGNTIYF
TRBV7-2	TRBJ1-2	TRBD1	few	TGTGCCAGCAGCTTAGTGGGACAGGGGGCTGTTGGCTACACCTTC	CASSLVGQGAVGYTF
TRBV4-2	TRBJ2-2	NA	few	TGTGCCAGCAGAGGGGGGGGCCAGAACACCGGGGAGCTGTTTTTT	CASRGGGQNTGELFF
TRBV2	TRBJ2-1	TRBD1	NA	TGTGCCAGCAGCGGACAGGGGGCTTCCCATGAGCAGTTCTTC	CASSGQGASHEQFF
TRBV28	TRBJ2-7	NA	NA	TGTGCCAGCAGTTTGCCAGACAGGAACTACGAGCAGTACTTC	CASSLPDRNYEQYF
TRBV10-3	TRBJ2-1	NA	NA	TGTGCCATCTCAGGGGTTGGCTCAGGGGCGAGCTCCTACAATGAGCAGTTCTTC	CAISGVGSGASSYNEQFF
TRBV2	TRBJ1-4	TRBD1	few	TGTGCCAGCAGTAAGACAGGGGGGACGAATGAAAAACTGTTTTTT	CASSKTGGTNEKLFF
TRBV5-4	TRBJ2-5	NA	few	TGTGCCAGCAGCTTCAGAGGGGGTAGTGAGACCCAGTACTTC	CASSFRGGSETQYF
TRBV7-2	TRBJ2-7	TRBD2	NA	TGTGCCAGCAGCTTAGATGGGAGGGCCTACGAGCAGTACTTC	CASSLDGRAYEQYF
TRBV5-1	TRBJ2-5	TRBD2	few	TGCGCCAGCAGCAAGGGACTAGCGGGGTTTCAAGAGACCCAGTACTTC	CASSKGLAGFQETQYF
TRBV18	TRBJ2-5	TRBD1	NA	TGTGCCAGCTCACCCGGACAGGGGATGGAGACCCAGTACTTC	CASSPGQGMETQYF
TRBV18	TRBJ2-7	NA	NA	TGTGCCAGCTCAGCCAGGGGAAGCTCCTACGAGCAGTACTTC	CASSARGSSYEQYF
TRBV4-2	TRBJ2-1	TRBD2	NA	TGTGCCAGCAGCCTTGGCGGCCGCGGGGGGGCGAGGGAGCAGTTCTTC	CASSLGGRGGAREQFF
TRBV7-8	TRBJ2-3	TRBD2	few	TGTGCCAGCAGCTTAGGGATTAGCGGGGGGATGTTCGCAGATACGCAGTATTTT	CASSLGISGGMFADTQYF
TRBV5-4	TRBJ1-4	NA	few	TGTGCCAGCAGCTTAGAGACTAATGAAAAACTGTTTTTT	CASSLETNEKLFF
TRBV7-2	TRBJ2-5	TRBD1	few	TGTGCCAGCAGCTTATCAGGGGGCCCAGAGACCCAGTACTTC	CASSLSGGPETQYF
TRBV28	TRBJ2-2	NA	few	TGTGCCAGCAGTTTGGGGAGAAACACCGGGGAGCTGTTTTTT	CASSLGRNTGELFF
TRBV18	TRBJ2-7	NA	many	TGTGCCAGCTCATTAGAGCACGTCGGGTACGAGCAGTACTTC	CASSLEHVGYEQYF
TRBV11-2	TRBJ2-3	TRBD2	few	TGTGCCAGCAGCCCGACTAGCGGGGGAGCCACGCAGTATTTT	CASSPTSGGATQYF
TRBV7-9	TRBJ2-1	TRBD2	many	TGTGCCAGCAGCCCAGCGGTGTCGGCGGGGGGAAGCTCCTACAATGAGCAGTTCTTC	CASSPAVSAGGSSYNEQFF
TRBV28	TRBJ2-7	TRBD1	NA	TGTGCCAGCAGTTTAGTGCAGGGGGCCTACGAGCAGTACTTC	CASSLVQGAYEQYF
TRBV7-8	TRBJ2-7	NA	few	TGTGCCAGCACCCAAGTGGCAAGTTACGAGCAGTACTTC	CASTQVASYEQYF
TRBV5-4	TRBJ2-2	TRBD1	NA	TGTGCCAGCAGCCCGCGACAGGGGGCGCCGACCGGGGAGCTGTTTTTT	CASSPRQGAPTGELFF
TRBV7-2	TRBJ1-3	NA	few	TGTGCCAGCAGCAGCTACTACCTTGGAAACACCATATATTTT	CASSSYYLGNTIYF
TRBV5-6	TRBJ2-7	TRBD1	few	TGTGCCAGCAGCTTGATGTCCGGGACAGGGCGGGTCGAGCAGTACTTC	CASSLMSGTGRVEQYF
TRBV6-5	TRBJ2-1	TRBD2	NA	TGTGCCAGCGGGACTGGGACTAGCGGGGTGAATGAGCAGTTCTTC	CASGTGTSGVNEQFF
TRBV5-1	TRBJ1-2	TRBD1	NA	TGCGCCAGCAGCTTGGATGGACAGGGGATGAGCGGCTACACCTTC	CASSLDGQGMSGYTF
TRBV5-4	TRBJ2-5	TRBD2	few	TGTGCCAGCAGCCGGGGTAGCGGGGGCCCCAGGGGTGAAGAGACCCAGTACTTC	CASSRGSGGPRGEETQYF
TRBV7-2	TRBJ2-2	TRBD1	few	TGTGCCAGCAGGCACGACAGGGAGTGGCGGGAGCTGTTTTTT	CASRHDREWRELFF
TRBV28	TRBJ1-2	TRBD1	few	TGTGCCAGCAGTTTAAGAGGGGGCCGGAGAGGCTACACCTTC	CASSLRGGRRGYTF
TRBV4-1	TRBJ2-1	TRBD2	few	TGCGCCAGCAGCCAGGTCGTAGCGGGGGCAAGGATCTTC	CASSQVVAGARIF
TRBV7-2	TRBJ2-5	NA	few	TGTGCCAGCAGCTTACCGCCTACGGAGACCCAGTACTTC	CASSLPPTETQYF
TRBV7-8	TRBJ1-6	TRBD1	few	TGTGCCAGCAGCTTAATGGGACAGCATAATTCACCCCTCCACTTT	CASSLMGQHNSPLHF
TRBV9	TRBJ2-4	NA	many	TGTGCCAGCAGCGTAGCCCCGGACTGGGCCAAAAACATTCAGTACTTC	CASSVAPDWAKNIQYF
TRBV14	TRBJ2-1	NA	NA	TGTGCCAGCAGCCAAACCAGGGTTAATGAGCAGTTCTTC	CASSQTRVNEQFF
TRBV5-1	TRBJ1-3	NA	NA	TGCGCCAGCAGCTTAAGCGTCTCTGGAAACACCATATATTTT	CASSLSVSGNTIYF